This T cell receptor (beta chain) was recovered during a study of tissue T cells after allogeneic stem cell transplantation. Study-level background: Viable blood and marrow gave sorted CD3+ T cells if numbers allowed.

CDR3 length: 13 residues. Germline loops: CDR1 WSHSY, CDR2 SAAADI. The ends were cut back, 0 bases at V and 4 bases at J, with 4 bases in the middle. Here immunoSEQ multiplex PCR was the method, and the copy in TCRdb shows in-frame clones only, minus some. The profile covers roughly 42,000 clones, with roughly 89% appearing a single time and approximately 3.8% taken by the ten largest. The chain uses TRBV10-2 and TRBJ1-3; D is ambiguous. This receptor was identified in a woman aged 35-75 years who later had graft-versus-host disease after an allogeneic stem cell transplant. Sequences were derived from blood, sampled before transplantation. The CDR3 is CASSESTGNTIYF. The CDR3 nucleotides read TGCGCCAGCAGTGAGTCAACCGGAAACACCATATATTTT.